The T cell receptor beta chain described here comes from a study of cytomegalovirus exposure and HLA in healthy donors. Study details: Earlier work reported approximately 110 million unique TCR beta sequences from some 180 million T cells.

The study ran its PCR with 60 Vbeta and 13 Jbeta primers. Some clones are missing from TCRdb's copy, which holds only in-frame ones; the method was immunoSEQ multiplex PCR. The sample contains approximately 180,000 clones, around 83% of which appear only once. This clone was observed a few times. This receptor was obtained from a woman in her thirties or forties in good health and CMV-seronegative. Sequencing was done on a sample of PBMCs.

This chain's CDR3 is CASSSGVTGELFF. In nucleotides, the CDR3 is TGTGCCAGCAGCTCCGGAGTGACCGGGGAGCTGTTTTTT. V is TRBV7-3 and J is TRBJ2-2; D unclear. Trimming removed 4 bases from V and 5 bases from J, with 8 bases in between. Germline V gene lookup returns CDR1 SGHTA and CDR2 FQGTGA. This CDR3 has 13 residues.